This T cell receptor beta chain was recorded in a study of blood T cells in healthy people across ages. Study summary: Researchers report that template switching captured about one barcoded beta molecule per two T cells.

Study-wide results and caveats: The unsorted PBMCs prevented any conclusive comparison of naive versus antigen-experienced cells. From one million sequenced T cells, diversity estimates were lower bounds.

For every donor, a draw yielded around 10 milliliters of peripheral blood. PCR was performed a second time for 7 to 11 cycles using a sample-barcoded 5' primer and a J-beta primer mix. TCRdb independently ran MiXCR on the 5' RACE reads; one entry per CDR3 protein. The sample has more than 650,000 distinct CDR3 sequences, 22% seen once; the top ten hold roughly 22%. This clonotype was seen more than once but under ten times. Its antigen remains unidentified. The CDR3 runs 14 residues. J gave up 9 bases and V 3 bases, and 6 bases lay outside the gene matches. Germline assignment: CDR1 KGHSH and CDR2 LQKENI.

This clonotype was obtained from a man between 65 and 85 years old in good health. The material sequenced was blood. The rearrangement links TRBV18 to TRBJ2-1, with 9 bases identical to TRBD2. CDR3 region: CASSPGRGRVEQFF. CDR3 DNA: TGTGCCAGCTCACCCGGGCGCGGGAGGGTTGAGCAGTTCTTC. The full variable domain, completed using reference TRBV18 and TRBJ2-1, is NAGVMQNPRHLVRRRGQEARLRCSPMKGHSHVYWYRQLPEEGLKFMVYLQKENIIDESGMPKERFSAEFPKEGPSILRIQQVVRGDSAAYFCASSPGRGRVEQFFGPGTRLTVL.